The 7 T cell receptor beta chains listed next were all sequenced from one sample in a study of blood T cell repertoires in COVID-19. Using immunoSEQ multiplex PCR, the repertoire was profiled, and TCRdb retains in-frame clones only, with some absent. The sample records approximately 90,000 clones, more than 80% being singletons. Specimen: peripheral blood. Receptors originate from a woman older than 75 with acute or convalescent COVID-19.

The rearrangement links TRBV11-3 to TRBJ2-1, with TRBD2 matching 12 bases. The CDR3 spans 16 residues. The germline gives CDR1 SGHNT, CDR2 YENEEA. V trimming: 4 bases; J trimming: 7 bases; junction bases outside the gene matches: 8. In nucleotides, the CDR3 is TGTGCCAGCAGCTCTAGCGGGGGGGCCTCTCTGAATGAGCAGTTCTTC. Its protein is CASSSSGGASLNEQFF.

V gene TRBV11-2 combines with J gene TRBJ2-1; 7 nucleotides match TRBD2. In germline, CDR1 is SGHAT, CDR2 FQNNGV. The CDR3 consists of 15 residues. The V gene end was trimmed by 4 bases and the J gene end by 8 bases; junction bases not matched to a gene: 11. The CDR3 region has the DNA TGTGCCAGCAGCTCGCCCCGGCGGGAGATCGATGAGCAGTTCTTC. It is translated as CASSSPRREIDEQFF.

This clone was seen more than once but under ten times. The CDR3 sequence: CASRVQAKNIQYF. The CDR3 DNA reads as TGTGCCAGCAGGGTACAAGCCAAAAACATTCAGTACTTC. V gene TRBV6-5 combines with J gene TRBJ2-4, with unresolved D. The CDR3 has 13 amino acids. Trimming left V 6 bases short and J 0 bases short, with 6 bases between. Germline V lookup: CDR1 MNHEY, CDR2 SVGAGI.

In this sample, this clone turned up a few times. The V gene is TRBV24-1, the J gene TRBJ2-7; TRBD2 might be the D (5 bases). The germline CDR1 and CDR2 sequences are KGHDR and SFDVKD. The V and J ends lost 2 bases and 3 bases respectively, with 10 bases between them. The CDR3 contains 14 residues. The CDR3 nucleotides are TGTGCCACCAGTGATTATCGGGAACGCTACGAGCAGTACTTC. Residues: CATSDYRERYEQYF.

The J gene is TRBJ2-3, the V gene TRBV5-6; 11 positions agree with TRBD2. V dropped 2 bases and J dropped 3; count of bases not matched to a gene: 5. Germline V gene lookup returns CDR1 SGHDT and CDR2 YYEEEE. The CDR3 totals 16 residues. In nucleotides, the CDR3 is TGTGCCAGCAGCTTCTCACTAGCGGGGGTTACAGATACGCAGTATTTT. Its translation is CASSFSLAGVTDTQYF.

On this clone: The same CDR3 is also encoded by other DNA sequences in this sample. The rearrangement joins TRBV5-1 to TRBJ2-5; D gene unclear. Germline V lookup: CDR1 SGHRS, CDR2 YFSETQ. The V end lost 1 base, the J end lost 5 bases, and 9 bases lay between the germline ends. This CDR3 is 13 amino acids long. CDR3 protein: CASSLIPGETQYF. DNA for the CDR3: TGCGCCAGCAGCTTGATCCCCGGGGAGACCCAGTACTTC.

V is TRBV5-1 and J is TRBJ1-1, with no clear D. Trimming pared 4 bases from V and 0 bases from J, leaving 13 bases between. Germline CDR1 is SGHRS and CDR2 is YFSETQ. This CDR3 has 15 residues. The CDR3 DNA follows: TGCGCCAGCAGCGTCGCACTCAGGATGAACACTGAAGCTTTCTTT. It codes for CASSVALRMNTEAFF. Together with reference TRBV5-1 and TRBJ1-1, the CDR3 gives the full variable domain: KAGVTQTPRYLIKTRGQQVTLSCSPISGHRSVSWYQQTPGQGLQFLFEYFSETQRNKGNFPGRFSGRQFSNSRSEMNVSTLELGDSALYLCASSVALRMNTEAFFGQGTRLTVV.